The rows below give T cell receptor beta chains drawn from one sample of a study of blood T cells in healthy people across ages. TCRdb reprocessed the 5' RACE reads with MiXCR, giving one entry per CDR3 protein. The profile shows about 840,000 distinct CDR3 sequences, around 29% of them singletons. These data were also reused for a study on T cells of mothers and their children.

Sequencing was performed on blood. These receptors were taken from a woman aged 35 to 49 in good health. Both conserved end residues are part of each CDR3. Each record gives: clone size, V gene, D gene, J gene, CDR3 protein, CDR3 DNA. The D gene is left open where the match is weak. Rows give clone size only sometimes, using once, few, many, or a class for an expanded clone.

few	TRBV3-1	TRBD2	TRBJ2-1	CASSQSLAGAYNEQFF	TGTGCCAGCAGCCAATCTCTAGCGGGTGCTTACAATGAGCAGTTCTTC
NA	TRBV29-1	TRBD1	TRBJ2-1	CSVEPLFGQAISSYNEQFF	TGCAGCGTTGAGCCCTTATTCGGACAGGCTATAAGCTCCTACAATGAGCAGTTCTTC
NA	TRBV4-1	NA	TRBJ1-1	CASSQDPGYRGTEAFF	TGCGCCAGCAGCCAAGATCCGGGGTATCGGGGCACTGAAGCTTTCTTT
few	TRBV28	TRBD1	TRBJ2-7	CASSLLPTGGVYEQYF	TGTGCCAGCAGTCTCCTCCCTACAGGGGGTGTCTACGAGCAGTACTTC
many	TRBV20-1	NA	TRBJ2-7	CSAAQRRNYEQYF	TGCAGTGCTGCACAGCGTCGAAACTACGAGCAGTACTTC
NA	TRBV3-1	TRBD1	TRBJ2-1	CASRGRITGGVYGEQFF	TGTGCCAGCAGGGGACGGATCACAGGGGGCGTATATGGTGAGCAGTTCTTC
many	TRBV28	TRBD1	TRBJ2-1	CASNHPGQGAHEQFF	TGTGCCAGCAACCACCCCGGACAGGGGGCCCATGAGCAGTTCTTC
NA	TRBV10-3	TRBD2	TRBJ2-3	CAISESGTSQDTQYF	TGTGCCATCAGTGAGTCGGGGACTAGTCAAGATACGCAGTATTTT
NA	TRBV25-1	NA	TRBJ2-5	CASSELGGPRGTQYF	TGTGCCAGCAGTGAATTAGGAGGGCCCCGGGGGACCCAGTACTTC
few	TRBV28	TRBD1	TRBJ1-5	CASSDRDRQGTQHF	TGTGCCAGCAGCGACCGAGACCGACAGGGAACCCAGCATTTT
many	TRBV2	NA	TRBJ1-2	CASSERQVYGYTF	TGTGCCAGCAGTGAACGGCAGGTCTATGGCTACACCTTC
many	TRBV3-1	NA	TRBJ2-7	CASREQGGEQYF	TGTGCCAGCAGAGAACAGGGAGGCGAGCAGTACTTC
few	TRBV7-9	NA	TRBJ1-2	CASSAGTDNYGYTF	TGTGCCAGCAGCGCCGGGACGGATAACTATGGCTACACCTTC
many	TRBV5-1	TRBD1	TRBJ2-7	CASSALTRGQWEQYF	TGCGCCAGCAGCGCCCTGACGAGGGGGCAGTGGGAGCAGTACTTC
few	TRBV4-1	TRBD2	TRBJ2-5	CASSQDRTYERGGPETQYF	TGCGCCAGCAGCCAAGATCGTACGTACGAGCGGGGGGGCCCCGAGACCCAGTACTTC
few	TRBV19	NA	TRBJ1-2	CASLPFQGGSYGYTF	TGTGCCAGTCTGCCCTTTCAGGGAGGAAGCTATGGCTACACCTTC
NA	TRBV28	NA	TRBJ2-1	CASSPRGAGTNEQFF	TGTGCCAGCAGTCCCCGGGGGGCCGGAACCAATGAGCAGTTCTTC
NA	TRBV20-1	NA	TRBJ1-2	CSARDRKKGGYTF	TGCAGTGCTAGAGATCGCAAGAAGGGCGGCTACACCTTC
NA	TRBV20-1	TRBD2	TRBJ2-7	CSARLPLAGLTYEQYF	TGCAGTGCTAGACTACCCCTAGCGGGATTAACCTACGAGCAGTACTTC
NA	TRBV6-1	TRBD1	TRBJ1-2	CASGKTLFGRQGRDGYTF	TGTGCCAGCGGAAAAACGTTATTCGGCCGACAGGGAAGGGATGGCTACACCTTC
NA	TRBV9	NA	TRBJ1-2	CASSVDQSYGYTF	TGTGCCAGCAGCGTAGACCAGTCGTATGGCTACACCTTC
NA	TRBV7-8	NA	TRBJ1-6	CASSQTGSRNSPLHF	TGTGCCAGCAGCCAAACAGGGTCCCGAAATTCACCCCTCCACTTT
many	TRBV20-1	NA	TRBJ1-2	CSAPGQWDDISRDGYTF	TGCAGTGCCCCGGGGCAATGGGACGACATTTCTAGGGATGGCTACACCTTC
many	TRBV5-5	NA	TRBJ2-7	CASSASLVPYEQYF	TGTGCCAGCAGCGCCTCGCTAGTGCCCTACGAGCAGTACTTC
NA	TRBV7-9	NA	TRBJ1-5	CASSLVSQGYGINQPQHF	TGTGCCAGCAGCTTAGTAAGCCAGGGGTACGGTATCAATCAGCCCCAGCATTTT
once	TRBV20-1	NA	TRBJ2-1	CSARDRGTRDEQFF	TGCAGTGCTAGAGATCGAGGGACCCGGGATGAGCAGTTCTTC
NA	TRBV5-1	TRBD2	TRBJ2-7	CASRTRGDQDEQYF	TGCGCCAGCAGAACCCGGGGGGACCAGGACGAGCAGTACTTC
once	TRBV11-3	NA	TRBJ1-1	CASSAGGIAFF	TGTGCCAGCAGCGCGGGGGGTATTGCTTTCTTT
NA	TRBV7-2	TRBD2	TRBJ2-1	CASSRRSAGGPNEQFF	TGTGCCAGCAGCCGCCGGAGCGCGGGGGGTCCTAATGAGCAGTTCTTC
NA	TRBV12-5	NA	TRBJ1-1	CASGLMDGEGTEAFF	TGTGCTAGTGGTTTGATGGACGGGGAGGGCACTGAAGCTTTCTTT
many	TRBV5-1	NA	TRBJ2-7	CASSPSRAGSEQYF	TGCGCCAGCAGCCCTTCCCGGGCAGGGAGCGAGCAGTACTTC
few	TRBV28	NA	TRBJ2-5	CASLIQRCRETQYF	TGTGCCAGCCTAATACAAAGGTGCAGGGAGACCCAGTACTTC
few	TRBV10-3	NA	TRBJ2-7	CAISAQSYEQYF	TGTGCCATCAGTGCACAGTCCTACGAGCAGTACTTC
many	TRBV5-1	NA	TRBJ2-7	CASSFGGHEQYF	TGCGCCAGCAGCTTCGGGGGTCACGAGCAGTACTTC
NA	TRBV27	TRBD1	TRBJ1-4	CASSPRPDRGYPNEKLFF	TGTGCCAGCAGTCCCAGACCGGACAGGGGGTACCCTAATGAAAAACTGTTTTTT
many	TRBV6-5	NA	TRBJ2-7	CASSYVRVGEQYF	TGTGCCAGCAGTTACGTTAGGGTTGGTGAGCAGTACTTC
NA	TRBV27	NA	TRBJ1-4	CASSLTGFGANEKLFF	TGTGCCAGCAGTTTAACAGGGTTTGGAGCTAATGAAAAACTGTTTTTT
few	TRBV4-1	NA	TRBJ1-2	CASSQVRNTNYGYTF	TGCGCCAGCAGCCAAGTTCGAAATACTAACTATGGCTACACCTTC
NA	TRBV20-1	NA	TRBJ2-5	CSARSSFEETQYF	TGCAGTGCTAGATCTAGCTTCGAGGAGACCCAGTACTTC
NA	TRBV12-3/TRBV12-4	NA	TRBJ1-1	CASSHPRDLAEAFF	TGTGCCAGCAGCCACCCCCGGGACCTGGCTGAAGCTTTCTTT
NA	TRBV9	NA	TRBJ1-2	CASSGGGGEPYYGYTF	TGTGCCAGCAGCGGCGGGGGAGGCGAACCCTATTATGGCTACACCTTC
few	TRBV2	TRBD1	TRBJ2-3	CASSDEDREPLNSTDTQYF	TGTGCCAGCAGTGACGAGGACAGGGAACCACTAAATAGCACAGATACGCAGTATTTT
many	TRBV12-3/TRBV12-4	TRBD1	TRBJ1-6	CASSFPGGNSPLHF	TGTGCCAGCAGTTTTCCAGGGGGCAATTCACCCCTCCACTTT
few	TRBV12-3/TRBV12-4	TRBD2	TRBJ2-3	CASSDTTSGGVDTQYF	TGTGCCAGCAGTGATACTACTAGCGGGGGCGTGGATACGCAGTATTTT
NA	TRBV24-1	TRBD1	TRBJ2-4	CATSTTGGAGSIQYF	TGTGCCACCAGTACCACAGGGGGCGCGGGAAGCATTCAGTACTTC
NA	TRBV14	NA	TRBJ2-1	CASSQVVGAGEQFF	TGTGCCAGCAGCCAAGTCGTGGGGGCCGGTGAGCAGTTCTTC
few	TRBV28	NA	TRBJ2-4	CAAQKGTNIQYF	TGTGCCGCCCAAAAGGGAACAAACATTCAGTACTTC
few	TRBV20-1	NA	TRBJ2-1	CSAGPEGVSNEQFF	TGCAGTGCTGGGCCTGAGGGGGTTTCTAATGAGCAGTTCTTC
many	TRBV6-4	NA	TRBJ2-1	CASSEDSYNEQFF	TGTGCCAGCAGTGAGGACTCCTACAATGAGCAGTTCTTC
many	TRBV7-2	NA	TRBJ2-7	CASSSRGGGAYEQYF	TGTGCCAGCAGCTCCCGGGGAGGGGGGGCCTACGAGCAGTACTTC
NA	TRBV28	TRBD1	TRBJ2-3	CTSRGQGLTDTQYF	TGTACCAGCCGGGGACAGGGGCTGACAGATACGCAGTATTTT
NA	TRBV6-2/TRBV6-3	NA	TRBJ2-7	CASRPAGSTYEQYF	TGTGCCAGCAGGCCGGCCGGGTCCACCTACGAGCAGTACTTC
few	TRBV4-1	NA	TRBJ2-7	CASSQVGTASYEQYF	TGCGCCAGCAGCCAAGTGGGGACTGCTTCCTACGAGCAGTACTTC
NA	TRBV2	NA	TRBJ1-1	CASSGPLNTEAFF	TGTGCCAGCAGTGGACCCTTGAACACTGAAGCTTTCTTT
many	TRBV5-1	TRBD1	TRBJ1-2	CASSPGTGLGGYTF	TGCGCCAGCAGCCCGGGGACAGGGCTGGGTGGCTACACCTTC
NA	TRBV27	TRBD2	TRBJ2-7	CASSLFGGGPYEQYF	TGTGCCAGCAGTTTATTCGGCGGGGGGCCCTACGAGCAGTACTTC
many	TRBV12-3/TRBV12-4	NA	TRBJ2-3	CASSFSRGTDTQYF	TGCGCCAGCAGCTTCTCCAGGGGTACAGATACGCAGTATTTT
NA	TRBV29-1	TRBD1	TRBJ2-2	CSVGGQDSELNTGELFF	TGCAGCGTGGGGGGACAGGACTCCGAACTGAACACCGGGGAGCTGTTTTTT
NA	TRBV11-2	NA	TRBJ2-5	CASSVYPGVVQETQYF	TGTGCCAGCAGCGTATATCCAGGGGTCGTTCAAGAGACCCAGTACTTC